The 13 T cell receptor beta chains in this list originate from one sample, sequenced in a study of T cells in Graves' hyperthyroidism and ophthalmopathy. Researchers amplified the TCR beta CDR3 regions from RNA transcripts. A set of HTBI primers served as the primers for a first-round RT-PCR of the TCR CDR3. MiXCR was run by TCRdb on the multiplex PCR reads, yielding one entry per CDR3 protein. The table records approximately 100,000 distinct CDR3 sequences, about 50% of them present only once. Sequencing was carried out using blood. These TCRs come from a man aged 35 to 55 with Graves' hyperthyroidism.

The chain carries TRBV19 and TRBJ1-5, with no clear D. The CDR3 extends over 11 amino acids. Trimming shortened V by 4 bases and J by 11 bases, and 9 bases separated the two germline ends. Germline-derived CDR1 and CDR2 are LNHDA and SQIVND (reference sequence). CDR3 DNA: TGTGCCAGTAGTACTCCCTCGACCCAGCATTTT. Protein product: CASSTPSTQHF.

This clonotype has at least ten counts. The V and J genes are TRBV20-1 and TRBJ1-5, with TRBD1 matching 7 bases. With 0 bases clipped from V and 0 bases from J, the junction kept 5 bases outside the gene matches. Per germline, CDR1 DFQATT and CDR2 SNEGSKA (reference sequence). The length of the CDR3 is 16 residues. CDR3 region: CSARDYRGYSNQPQHF. CDR3 DNA sequence: TGCAGTGCTAGAGACTACAGGGGTTATAGCAATCAGCCCCAGCATTTT.

Comment on this clonotype: The junction departs from the called germline gene at one end, perhaps through a read error. J is TRBJ1-6 and V is TRBV7-9, with 7 bases fitting TRBD1. The CDR3 has 16 residues. Germline CDR1 is SEHNR and CDR2 is FQNEAQ (reference sequence). CDR3 sequence reads: CASSTDRSSYSSPLRF. In DNA, the CDR3 is TGTGCCAGCAGCACGGACAGGAGCTCCTATAGTTCACCCCTCCGCTTT.

In its sample, this clonotype was seen many times. The chain recombines TRBV11-2 with TRBJ1-1; D is uncertain. Trimming shortened V by 5 bases and J by 3 bases, and 10 bases separated the two germline ends. The germline CDR1 and CDR2 sequences are SGHAT and FQNNGV. This CDR3 spans 13 amino acids. CDR3 DNA: TGTGCCAGCAGCCGGGAGGAGTACACTGAAGCTTTCTTT. Its protein is CASSREEYTEAFF.

The chain links TRBV7-2 to TRBJ1-6; TRBD1 is a possible D gene (6 bases). The CDR3 runs to 16 residues. The germline V gene encodes CDR1 SGHTA and CDR2 FQGNSA. With 5 bases removed from V and 6 bases from J, the gap between germline ends came to 17 bases. Written as DNA, the CDR3 is TGTGCCAGCAGCCTACCGACGTACAGGGTTAATTCACCCCTCCACTTT. Amino acids: CASSLPTYRVNSPLHF.

The chain links TRBV11-1 to TRBJ2-7; tentatively, D is TRBD2 (5 bases). V gave up 11 bases and J gave up 6 bases, with 26 bases separating them. The germline gives CDR1 SGHAT, CDR2 FQDESV (reference sequence). This CDR3 contains 15 residues. The CDR3: CAWSVPWTDLCEQYF. The DNA of the CDR3 is TGTGCCTGGAGTGTACCATGGACGGACTTGTGCGAGCAGTACTTC.

Of note for this clonotype: Since the CDR3 does not end with the conserved phenylalanine or tryptophan, this likely comes from a read error. This chain uses TRBV29-1 with TRBJ2-3; perhaps TRBD1 as D (6 bases). The CDR3 has 15 amino acids. CDR1 and CDR2 (germline): SQVTM, ANQGSEA. The CDR3: CGVEKGHLATDTQYL. CDR3 DNA: TGCGGCGTTGAAAAGGGACACCTCGCCACAGATACGCAGTATCTT.

The sample holds many counts of this clonotype. V is TRBV2 and J is TRBJ1-5; the D is unclear. V gave up 8 bases and J gave up 0 bases, with 5 bases separating them. CDR1 SNHLY and CDR2 FYNNEI come from the germline V gene. The CDR3 loop spans 12 amino acids. Written as DNA, the CDR3 is TGTGCCAGCCAGTATAGCAATCAGCCCCAGCATTTT. It is translated as CASQYSNQPQHF.

In regard to this clonotype: One junction end does not reproduce the germline sequence, and a read error may be involved. V is TRBV5-5 and J is TRBJ2-1; maybe TRBD2 (6 bases). Germline-derived CDR1 and CDR2 are SGHKS and YYEKEE (reference sequence). This CDR3 has 14 residues. CDR3 sequence reads: CASNQGGLNNVQFF. CDR3 in DNA: TGTGCCAGCAACCAAGGAGGGCTGAACAATGTGCAGTTCTTC.

Worth noting for this clonotype: Relative to the germline gene, one junction end is altered; a read error may explain this. The rearrangement links TRBV7-7 to TRBJ2-2; D might be TRBD2 (5 bases). CDR1 and CDR2 (germline): SSHAT, FNYEAQ (reference sequence). The CDR3 spans 13 residues. The CDR3, as DNA: TGTGCTAGCAGCCCTGGAGTAGCGGGGGAGCTGTTTTTT. Translating gives CASSPGVAGELFF. Full variable domain (missing parts from reference TRBV7-7 and TRBJ2-2): GAGVSQSPRYKVTKRGQDVTLRCDPISSHATLYWYQQALGQGPEFLTYFNYEAQPDKSGLPSDRFSAERPEGSISTLTIQRTEQRDSAMYRCASSPGVAGELFFGEGSRLTVL.

V and J are TRBV24-1 and TRBJ1-2, with 8 bases lining up with TRBD1. CDR3 length: 15 residues. The germline CDR1 and CDR2 sequences are KGHDR and SFDVKD. Trimming at V came to 1 base and at J to 4 bases, leaving 4 bases not matched to a gene. This CDR3 is CATSDLGQGGYGYTF. The CDR3 bases are TGTGCCACCAGTGATTTAGGACAGGGCGGCTATGGCTACACCTTC.

The chain employs TRBV5-4 and TRBJ2-1; the match to TRBD2 covers 8 bases. The CDR3 spans 16 residues. The germline CDR1 and CDR2 sequences are SGHNT and YYREEE (reference sequence). After removal of 4 bases from V and 7 bases from J, the junction contained 13 bases not matched to a gene. CDR3 in amino acids: CASSTNPSGRGNEQFF. CDR3 DNA: TGTGCCAGCAGCACTAACCCTAGCGGGCGGGGGAATGAGCAGTTCTTC.

Turning to this clonotype: This may be a read error, as it is one base from a much larger clone. The chain uses TRBV12-3 or TRBV12-4 and TRBJ2-3, with D possibly being TRBD1 (6 bases). This CDR3 has 15 amino acids. The CDR3 spells CASRESGHYTGTQYF. In DNA form, the CDR3 reads TGTGCCAGCAGGGAATCGGGACACTACACAGGTACGCAGTATTTT.